The table lists the clone carrying this TCR beta chain with a few counts. Its antigen is still unknown. Trimming removed 4 bases at V and 4 bases at J, with 13 bases between. From germline, CDR1 is MDHEN and CDR2 SYDVKM. This CDR3 spans 14 amino acids. The sample is drawn from a study of T cell repertoires in cytomegalovirus infection. Study information: Peptides in the study included HLA-C-restricted and HLA-B-restricted CMV epitopes. Matching HLA type and CMV infection were both indicated by public TCR beta signatures. Findings and caveats of the study: Across the ex vivo response, the dominant clonotypes were HLA-C-restricted CMV-specific TCR beta clonotypes. Based on cumulative public TCR beta family frequency, carriers of CMV plus the relevant HLA were identified.

TCRdb recomputed calls from the reads with MiXCR, one row per CDR3 protein. The sample holds about 900,000 distinct CDR3 sequences, 31% seen once. The sequence was obtained from a human donor in good health (CMV status not recorded). Some clones in this sample may be carry-over from other donors' samples. V usage is TRBV28 and J usage is TRBJ1-1; TRBD1 might be the D (5 bases). The specimen comprised cultured CD8+ T cells from PBMCs, sampled from culture after CMV antigen stimulation. CDR3 amino acids: CASSWWGTSTEAFF. CDR3 coding DNA: TGTGCCAGCAGTTGGTGGGGGACGAGCACTGAAGCTTTCTTT.